These T cell receptor beta chains were read from a single sample in a study of cytomegalovirus exposure and HLA in healthy donors. Method: immunoSEQ multiplex PCR; TCRdb's copy keeps in-frame clones and lacks some. The repertoire holds about 74,000 clones, around 94% seen once, with approximately 2.1% in the top ten. Source material: PBMCs. The origin of the receptors is a young woman in good health and CMV-seropositive. Each CDR3 is given with its conserved first and last residue. Each record gives: CDR3 protein, CDR3 DNA, V gene, J gene, D gene, clone size. D genes are given only for firm matches. Clone size is stated in some rows and not others, as once, few, many or a class when expanded.

CDR3: CASSPRVPPTRGYTF
DNA: TGTGCCAGCAGCCCGAGAGTCCCACCGACCAGGGGCTACACCTTC
V: TRBV6-4
J: TRBJ1-2
D: .
size: .

CDR3: CASSLKSWPSGSRYNEQFF
DNA: TGTGCCAGCAGCTTAAAGTCTTGGCCTAGCGGGAGTAGGTACAATGAGCAGTTCTTC
V: TRBV7-3
J: TRBJ2-1
D: TRBD2
size: .

CDR3: CAWRLKGPGARYGYTF
DNA: TGTGCCTGGAGGCTAAAGGGACCAGGGGCCCGCTATGGCTACACCTTC
V: TRBV30
J: TRBJ1-2
D: .
size: medium-sized

CDR3: CASSLGGTGYEQYF
DNA: TGTGCCAGCAGCTTAGGCGGAACAGGCTACGAGCAGTACTTC
V: TRBV11-2
J: TRBJ2-7
D: .
size: .

CDR3: CASKVDSPYEQYF
DNA: TGTGCCAGCAAGGTGGACAGCCCCTACGAGCAGTACTTC
V: TRBV6-1
J: TRBJ2-7
D: .
size: .

CDR3: CASSSSSSSYNSPLHF
DNA: TGTGCCAGCAGCTCTTCCTCGAGCTCCTATAATTCACCCCTCCACTTT
V: TRBV13
J: TRBJ1-6
D: .
size: once

CDR3: CASSQRGGRLSEQYF
DNA: TGTGCCAGCAGCCAGCGGGGGGGTAGGTTGTCCGAGCAGTACTTC
V: TRBV7-2
J: TRBJ2-7
D: TRBD2
size: .

CDR3: CSGTGGHNYGYTF
DNA: TGCAGCGGCACAGGGGGCCATAACTATGGCTACACCTTC
V: TRBV29-1
J: TRBJ1-2
D: TRBD1
size: .

CDR3: CASTTGRGIDEQYF
DNA: TGTGCCAGCACCACAGGCAGGGGGATCGACGAGCAGTACTTC
V: TRBV2
J: TRBJ2-7
D: TRBD1
size: .

CDR3: CASSWGQYHTF
DNA: TGTGCCAGCAGCTGGGGACAGTACCACACCTTC
V: TRBV5-6
J: TRBJ1-2
D: TRBD1
size: .

CDR3: CSGEKNTEAFF
DNA: TGCAGTGGGGAGAAAAACACTGAAGCTTTCTTT
V: TRBV20-1
J: TRBJ1-1
D: .
size: .

CDR3: CAWNKMTLNTEAFF
DNA: TGTGCCTGGAATAAAATGACTTTGAACACTGAAGCTTTCTTT
V: TRBV30
J: TRBJ1-1
D: .
size: .

CDR3: CASSTGTRVADTQYF
DNA: TGTGCCAGCAGCACCGGGACTAGAGTAGCAGATACGCAGTATTTT
V: TRBV5-4
J: TRBJ2-3
D: TRBD2
size: .

CDR3: CASSDLGLGDEQFF
DNA: TGTGCCAGCAGTGATCTCGGACTCGGCGATGAGCAGTTCTTC
V: TRBV2
J: TRBJ2-1
D: .
size: .

CDR3: CASSLATGSTEAFF
DNA: TGCGCCAGCAGCTTGGCAACAGGGAGCACTGAAGCTTTCTTT
V: TRBV5-1
J: TRBJ1-1
D: .
size: .

CDR3: CASSYSGAETYGYTF
DNA: TGTGCCAGCAGTTACTCGGGGGCTGAGACCTATGGCTACACCTTC
V: TRBV6-6
J: TRBJ1-2
D: .
size: once

CDR3: CASSVGENRRTNQPQHF
DNA: TGTGCCAGCAGTGTTGGAGAGAACAGGCGAACTAATCAGCCCCAGCATTTT
V: TRBV6-1
J: TRBJ1-5
D: .
size: .

CDR3: CASSYSGSSTDTQYF
DNA: TGTGCCAGCAGTTACTCCGGGAGTAGCACAGATACGCAGTATTTT
V: TRBV6-6
J: TRBJ2-3
D: .
size: .

CDR3: CASSERRGNQPQHF
DNA: TGTGCCAGCAGTGAACGCAGGGGAAATCAGCCCCAGCATTTT
V: TRBV2
J: TRBJ1-5
D: .
size: .

CDR3: CASSLRQGSYEQYF
DNA: TGTGCCAGCAGCTTGAGGCAGGGTTCCTACGAGCAGTACTTC
V: TRBV5-6
J: TRBJ2-7
D: .
size: .

CDR3: CASSRWTGMNTEAFF
DNA: TGTGCCAGCAGCCGTTGGACAGGTATGAACACTGAAGCTTTCTTT
V: TRBV7-2
J: TRBJ1-1
D: TRBD1
size: .

CDR3: CASSDRGVVQPQHF
DNA: TGTGCCAGCAGTGATCGGGGAGTGGTTCAGCCCCAGCATTTT
V: TRBV6-4
J: TRBJ1-5
D: .
size: .

CDR3: CASSVSGRGADTQYF
DNA: TGTGCCAGTAGTGTTAGCGGGAGGGGAGCAGATACGCAGTATTTT
V: TRBV19
J: TRBJ2-3
D: TRBD2
size: .

CDR3: CASSGPGQVVSVEKLFF
DNA: TGTGCCAGCAGCGGTCCTGGACAGGTTGTTTCAGTTGAAAAACTGTTTTTT
V: TRBV7-9
J: TRBJ1-4
D: TRBD1
size: .

CDR3: CSVTDSRLTYEQYF
DNA: TGCAGCGTTACCGACAGCCGGCTTACCTACGAGCAGTACTTC
V: TRBV29-1
J: TRBJ2-7
D: .
size: .

CDR3: CASSAPERGYTEAFF
DNA: TGTGCCAGCAGTGCCCCGGAGAGGGGGTACACTGAAGCTTTCTTT
V: TRBV25-1
J: TRBJ1-1
D: .
size: .

CDR3: CASSQDVASQETQYF
DNA: TGTGCCAGCAGCCAAGATGTAGCCTCCCAAGAGACCCAGTACTTC
V: TRBV4-2
J: TRBJ2-5
D: .
size: .

CDR3: CASSVGTSDADTQYF
DNA: TGTGCCAGCAGCGTCGGGACTAGCGACGCAGATACGCAGTATTTT
V: TRBV9
J: TRBJ2-3
D: TRBD2
size: .

CDR3: CASSGQVRANEKLFF
DNA: TGTGCCAGCAGTGGACAGGTTCGGGCTAATGAAAAACTGTTTTTT
V: TRBV2
J: TRBJ1-4
D: .
size: .